These 17 T cell receptor beta chains share one sample of origin, sequenced in a study of CD4+ T cells in melanoma. Sequencing was performed with immunoSEQ multiplex PCR; in TCRdb, only in-frame clones are kept and a portion is missing. Of some 7,000 clones in the sample, about 70% were seen once. The sequenced sample was cells from a culture (not recorded whether cultured in vitro). These receptors originate from a human donor with melanoma.

V gene TRBV11-2 combines with J gene TRBJ2-1, with a tentative D call TRBD2 (6 bases). From germline, CDR1 is SGHAT and CDR2 FQNNGV. V shed 5 bases and J shed 4 bases, with 12 bases lying between them. The CDR3 is 14 amino acids. For the CDR3, the DNA is TGTGCCAGCAGCGTGGGGGGAATATACAATGAGCAGTTCTTC. It codes for CASSVGGIYNEQFF.

The chain couples TRBV28 to TRBJ2-7, with 8 bases matching TRBD1. Looked up from germline, CDR1 is MDHEN and CDR2 is SYDVKM. The CDR3 spans 14 residues. The V segment lost 6 bases and the J segment 1 base; nucleotides outside the gene matches: 5. The CDR3 DNA sequence: TGTGCCAGCAGCACACAGGGGGGATCCTACGAGCAGTACTTC. This codes for CASSTQGGSYEQYF. Using reference TRBV28 and TRBJ2-7 for the parts outside the CDR3, the full variable domain is DVKVTQSSRYLVKRTGEKVFLECVQDMDHENMFWYRQDPGLGLRLIYFSYDVKMKEKGDIPEGYSVSREKKERFSLILESASTNQTSMYLCASSTQGGSYEQYFGPGTRLTVT.

J is TRBJ2-7 and V is TRBV9, with 7 bases fitting TRBD2. Trimming removed 2 bases from V and 5 bases from J; junction bases left unmatched: 7. Looked up from germline, CDR1 is SGDLS and CDR2 is YYNGEE. CDR3 length: 14 residues. In DNA form, the CDR3 reads TGTGCCAGCAGCGTGGGACTAAGTCCCGACGAGCAGTACTTC. It codes for CASSVGLSPDEQYF. Full variable domain (outside the CDR3, taken from reference TRBV9 and TRBJ2-7): DSGVTQTPKHLITATGQRVTLRCSPRSGDLSVYWYQQSLDQGLQFLIQYYNGEERAKGNILERFSAQQFPDLHSELNLSSLELGDSALYFCASSVGLSPDEQYFGPGTRLTVT.

This rearrangement joins TRBV7-2 to TRBJ1-3; TRBD1 agrees at 7 bases. Germline V CDR1 and CDR2: SGHTA, FQGNSA. J was trimmed by 2 bases and V by 0 bases; bases with no gene match: 1. The CDR3 contains 15 residues. The CDR3 region has the DNA TGTGCCAGCAGCTTAGCCAGGGGGGCTGGAAACACCATATATTTT. It codes for CASSLARGAGNTIYF.

In this sample, this clone turned up a few times. The rearrangement uses TRBV9 and TRBJ2-1; the D gene is possibly TRBD2 (6 bases). Germline-derived CDR1 and CDR2 are SGDLS and YYNGEE. CDR3 size: 15 residues. Trimming removed 5 bases from V and 8 bases from J, with 20 bases in between. For the CDR3, the DNA is TGTGCCAGCAGTCCTGAAGCGCGGGGTGGCTATGAGCAGTTCTTC. Translated: CASSPEARGGYEQFF.

The chain carries TRBV27 and TRBJ2-1; D not resolved. The germline V gene encodes CDR1 MNHEY and CDR2 SMNVEV (reference sequence). The CDR3 extends over 11 amino acids. Trimming pared 8 bases from V and 4 bases from J, leaving 6 bases between. In DNA form, the CDR3 reads TGTGCCAGCCGGATTTACAATGAGCAGTTCTTC. As protein: CASRIYNEQFF.

The chain joins TRBV19 to TRBJ2-3; perhaps TRBD1 as D (5 bases). Per the germline V gene, CDR1 is LNHDA and CDR2 is SQIVND (reference sequence). The CDR3 consists of 14 residues. Trimming pared 2 bases from V and 6 bases from J, leaving 12 bases between. The CDR3: CASSITSGWDTQYF. In nucleotides, the CDR3 is TGTGCCAGTAGTATAACTTCAGGGTGGGATACGCAGTATTTT.

The V call is TRBV5-4, the J call TRBJ1-5; D is uncertain. This CDR3 is 12 amino acids long. Trimming took 4 bases from V and 6 from J, leaving 8 bases between them. Per the germline V gene, CDR1 is SGHNT and CDR2 is YYREEE (reference sequence). The CDR3: CASSNMGQPQHF. The CDR3 DNA sequence: TGTGCCAGCAGCAACATGGGTCAGCCCCAGCATTTT.

This chain connects TRBV4-1 to TRBJ2-2, with a possible D match to TRBD1 (6 bases). The CDR3 spans 17 residues. Germline V CDR1 and CDR2: MGHRA, YSYEKL. V was clipped by 3 bases and J by 5 bases, with 19 bases between them. This CDR3 is CASSHAGARGWTGELFF. In DNA, the CDR3 is TGCGCCAGCAGCCACGCTGGGGCTAGGGGGTGGACCGGGGAGCTGTTTTTT.

V gene TRBV7-9 combines with J gene TRBJ1-5; D is unclear. Germline V gene lookup returns CDR1 SEHNR and CDR2 FQNEAQ (reference sequence). V was shortened by 1 base and J by 7 bases, with 11 bases between the two germline ends. CDR3 length: 14 residues. The CDR3 region has the DNA TGTGCCAGCAGCTTAGGTGGAGGAAGACAGCCCCAGCATTTT. Translated: CASSLGGGRQPQHF. Full variable domain (missing parts from reference TRBV7-9 and TRBJ1-5): DTGVSQNPRHKITKRGQNVTFRCDPISEHNRLYWYRQTLGQGPEFLTYFQNEAQLEKSRLLSDRFSAERPKGSFSTLEIQRTEQGDSAMYLCASSLGGGRQPQHFGDGTRLSIL.

This clone rates as medium-sized. J is TRBJ2-1 and V is TRBV10-3, with TRBD2 matching 15 bases. The CDR3 contains 17 residues. The V segment lost 3 bases and the J segment 8 bases; nucleotides outside the gene matches: 8. Per germline, CDR1 ENHRY and CDR2 SYGVKD. CDR3: CAISDPEGTSGGHEQFF. DNA of the CDR3: TGTGCCATCAGTGACCCCGAGGGGACTAGCGGGGGGCATGAGCAGTTCTTC.

This clone was observed a handful of times. The chain is built from TRBV7-9 and TRBJ1-1; D is perhaps TRBD1 (5 bases). V was clipped by 1 base and J by 4 bases, with 7 bases between them. The CDR3 has 13 residues. Germline V gives CDR1 SEHNR, CDR2 FQNEAQ (reference sequence). The CDR3 region is CASSLDQGTEAFF. For the CDR3, the DNA is TGTGCCAGCAGCTTAGACCAGGGCACTGAAGCTTTCTTT.

This sequence joins TRBV19 and TRBJ1-1; D not certain. The CDR3 covers 11 residues. Germline CDR1 reads LNHDA; CDR2 reads SQIVND (reference sequence). Trimming stripped 9 bases from V and 5 bases from J, with 10 bases between. As DNA, the CDR3 is TGTGCCAGCCGGATGGGGACTGAAGCTTTCTTT. Translation: CASRMGTEAFF.

The chain combines TRBV27 with TRBJ1-4; a possible D gene is TRBD1 (5 bases). This CDR3 is 16 amino acids long. Trimming left V 0 bases short and J 7 bases short, with 15 bases between. Per germline, CDR1 MNHEY and CDR2 SMNVEV (reference sequence). The CDR3: CASSLSLAGKSEKLFF. The CDR3 nucleotides read TGTGCCAGCAGTTTATCCTTGGCAGGGAAAAGTGAAAAACTGTTTTTT.

The rearrangement joins TRBV6-5 to TRBJ2-1; no clear D gene. V lost 2 bases and J 0 bases, leaving 11 bases between the germline ends. The CDR3 spans 16 residues. CDR1 MNHEY and CDR2 SVGAGI come from the germline V gene. Written as DNA, the CDR3 is TGTGCCAGCAGTTACAAGGCAGGTCGCTCCTACAATGAGCAGTTCTTC. It yields the protein CASSYKAGRSYNEQFF.

In its sample, this clone was seen a few times. V and J are TRBV4-1 and TRBJ2-6, with D tentatively TRBD1 (6 bases). Germline V gene lookup returns CDR1 MGHRA and CDR2 YSYEKL. The CDR3 sequence is 19 residues long. V was trimmed by 0 bases and J by 0 bases, leaving 15 bases between them. The CDR3 DNA reads TGCGCCAGCAGCCAAGATCTTCCGACAGGACGCTCTGGGGCCAACGTCCTGACTTTC. Encoded protein: CASSQDLPTGRSGANVLTF.

CDR3 sequence (DNA): TGTGCCAGCAGTGCATCGGGACAGCTTAATGAAAAACTGTTTTTT. Amino acids: CASSASGQLNEKLFF. J is TRBJ1-4 and V is TRBV25-1; 7 nucleotides agree with TRBD1. The germline V gene encodes CDR1 MGHDK and CDR2 SYGVNS. J lost 4 bases, V lost 4 bases, and 6 bases had no gene match. The length of the CDR3 is 15 residues.